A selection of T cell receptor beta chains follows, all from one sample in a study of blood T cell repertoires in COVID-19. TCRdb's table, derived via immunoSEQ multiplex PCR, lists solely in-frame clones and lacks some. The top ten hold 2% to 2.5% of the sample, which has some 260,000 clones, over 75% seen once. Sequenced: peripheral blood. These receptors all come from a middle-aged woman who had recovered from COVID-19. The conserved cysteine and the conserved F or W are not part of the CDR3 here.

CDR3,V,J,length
AISGGVQYGYT,TRBV10-3,TRBJ1-2,11
ASSLQVTDTQY,TRBV5-4,TRBJ2-3,11
ASSQGGQAHTDTQY,TRBV3-1/TRBV3-2,TRBJ2-3,14
ASSQDRGLGYT,TRBV4-1,TRBJ1-2,11
ASKSRGATDTQY,TRBV19,TRBJ2-3,12
ATSDVGTPYGYT,TRBV24-1,TRBJ1-2,12
ASSQVGQAPGELF,TRBV4-2,TRBJ2-2,13
ASSQDMYAGDEQY,TRBV14,TRBJ2-7,13
SAGASNTIY,TRBV20-1,TRBJ1-3,9
ASSFSSGSADTQY,TRBV6-5,TRBJ2-3,13
ATSRDGGGSPGDTQY,TRBV15,TRBJ2-3,15
ASSRYDSYYT,TRBV4-2,TRBJ1-2,10
ASSSGLAGPRRD,TRBV7-2,TRBJ2-7,12
ASSRDFSSYNEQF,TRBV7-2,TRBJ2-1,13
ASSPRTGGSGNTIY,TRBV7-2,TRBJ1-3,14
ASSFSRQGGGYT,TRBV27,TRBJ1-2,12
ASSQGASTVKNIQY,TRBV3-1/TRBV3-2,TRBJ2-4,14
ATSRDIDYTDTQY,TRBV15,TRBJ2-3,13
AWSVWGGEDEKLF,TRBV30,TRBJ1-4,13
ASSLAGRGFGNTIY,TRBV7-2,TRBJ1-3,14
SVEYTGELF,TRBV29-1,TRBJ2-2,9
ASSLGSLPGEGAF,TRBV5-4,TRBJ1-1,13
ASSYSHRVSYEQY,TRBV6-2/TRBV6-3,TRBJ2-7,13
ASSPGNYIQY,TRBV6-6,TRBJ2-4,10
ASSVYPGVSRAYEQY,TRBV10-2,TRBJ2-7,15
ASSYEGYGYT,TRBV5-6,TRBJ1-2,10
ASSVDLPGTEANYGYT,TRBV9,TRBJ1-2,16
ASSHPGGQETQY,TRBV3-1/TRBV3-2,TRBJ2-5,12
ASSFAGKSTDTQY,TRBV11-3,TRBJ2-3,13
ASSPRTSGSRETQY,TRBV7-3,TRBJ2-5,14
ASSLANPGTYEQY,TRBV5-1,TRBJ2-7,13
ASSETGRYEQY,TRBV7-2,TRBJ2-7,11
SAAEGSRAF,TRBV29-1,TRBJ1-1,9
ASSYGRGADTQY,TRBV6-6,TRBJ2-3,12
ASSQWEAGRTDTQY,TRBV14,TRBJ2-3,14
ACRGGPTYEQY,TRBV30,TRBJ2-7,11
ASSQDLQIQGTQY,TRBV4-3,TRBJ2-3,13
ASSYTRGEGYNEQF,TRBV6-5,TRBJ2-1,14
GTSFGNTIY,TRBV30,TRBJ1-3,9
ASSSTDRVANTEAF,TRBV11-2,TRBJ1-1,14
ASSRPGLAGGLSYNEQF,TRBV19,TRBJ2-1,17
AWSPLNQWAGAGNTIY,TRBV30,TRBJ1-3,16
ASSLLASVDNEQF,TRBV27,TRBJ2-1,13
ASSLAGTSYEQY,TRBV7-2,TRBJ2-7,12
SVEDFPYNEQF,TRBV29-1,TRBJ2-1,11
ASSSGTGGYRAYEQY,TRBV6-2/TRBV6-3,TRBJ2-7,15
ASSATGGGNTIY,TRBV27,TRBJ1-3,12
ASSQTHGFYGYT,TRBV7-3,TRBJ1-2,12
AISESMPGQGDQGKLF,TRBV10-3,TRBJ1-4,16
ASNTDRDAYEQY,TRBV5-8,TRBJ2-7,12
ASSLGDRTTAF,TRBV11-2,TRBJ1-1,11
ASSLDRESAEAF,TRBV7-3,TRBJ1-1,12
ASTPSGGREETQY,TRBV5-1,TRBJ2-5,13
ASSFLRSRPEQY,TRBV27,TRBJ2-7,12
ASSIEARGSGNTIY,TRBV19,TRBJ1-3,14